The following is a T cell receptor (beta chain) sequence with its context. The data stem from a study of cytomegalovirus exposure and HLA in healthy donors. CDR3 length: 13 residues. Germline V lookup: CDR1 MDHEN, CDR2 SYDVKM. V was cut by 6 bases and J by 5 bases, with 13 bases left in between. The study sampled nominally healthy donors, though unrecorded immune exposures were likely. Primers included in the PCR were 60 Vbeta and 13 Jbeta primers. Clones were read by immunoSEQ multiplex PCR, and TCRdb kept only the in-frame ones, dropping some. Of about 140,000 clones in the sample, over 75% are singletons; the top ten hold 1.2%.

The source of this sequence is a female donor in good health and CMV-seronegative. The sequenced sample was PBMCs. The chain joins TRBV28 to TRBJ2-5; D gene uncertain. The CDR3: CASSPIGLETQYF. Written as DNA, the CDR3 is TGTGCCAGCAGCCCGATTGGGCTTGAGACCCAGTACTTC.